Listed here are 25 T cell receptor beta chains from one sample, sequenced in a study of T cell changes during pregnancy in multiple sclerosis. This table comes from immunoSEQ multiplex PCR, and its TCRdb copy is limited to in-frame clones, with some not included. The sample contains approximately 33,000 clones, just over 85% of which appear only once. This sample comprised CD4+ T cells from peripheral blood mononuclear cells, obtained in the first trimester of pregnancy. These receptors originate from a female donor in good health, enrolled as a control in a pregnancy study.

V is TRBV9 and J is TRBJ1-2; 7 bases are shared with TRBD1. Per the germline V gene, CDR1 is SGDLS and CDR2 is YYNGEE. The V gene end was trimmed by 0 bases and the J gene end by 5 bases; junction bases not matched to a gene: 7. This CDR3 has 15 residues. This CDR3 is CASSVEGRGVYGYTF. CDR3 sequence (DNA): TGTGCCAGCAGCGTAGAGGGCAGGGGGGTTTATGGCTACACCTTC.

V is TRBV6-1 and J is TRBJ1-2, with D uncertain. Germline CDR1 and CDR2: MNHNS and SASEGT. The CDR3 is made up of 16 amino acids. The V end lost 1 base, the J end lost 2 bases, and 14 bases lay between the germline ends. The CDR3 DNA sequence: TGTGCCAGCAGTGAAGTTACCCGACATCCGAACTATGGCTACACCTTC. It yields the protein CASSEVTRHPNYGYTF.

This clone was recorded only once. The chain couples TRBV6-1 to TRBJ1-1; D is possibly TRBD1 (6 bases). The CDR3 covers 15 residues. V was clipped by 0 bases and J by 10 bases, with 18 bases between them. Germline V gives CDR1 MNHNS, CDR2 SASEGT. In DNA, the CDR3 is TGTGCCAGCAGTGAAGCGGGTTGGGGGCTCAATGGAGCTTTCTTT. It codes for CASSEAGWGLNGAFF.

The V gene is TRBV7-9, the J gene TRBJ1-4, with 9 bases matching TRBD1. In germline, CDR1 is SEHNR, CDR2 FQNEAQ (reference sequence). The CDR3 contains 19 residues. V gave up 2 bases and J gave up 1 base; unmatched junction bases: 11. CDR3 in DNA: TGTGCCAGCAGCTTAAGGCAGGGACAGGGAACACTAACTAATGAAAAACTGTTTTTT. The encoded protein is CASSLRQGQGTLTNEKLFF. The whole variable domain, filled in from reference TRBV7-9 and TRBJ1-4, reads DTGVSQNPRHKITKRGQNVTFRCDPISEHNRLYWYRQTLGQGPEFLTYFQNEAQLEKSRLLSDRFSAERPKGSFSTLEIQRTEQGDSAMYLCASSLRQGQGTLTNEKLFFGSGTQLSVL.

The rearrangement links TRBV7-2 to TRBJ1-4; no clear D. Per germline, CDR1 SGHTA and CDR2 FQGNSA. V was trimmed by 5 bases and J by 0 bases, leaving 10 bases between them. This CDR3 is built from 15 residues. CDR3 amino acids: CASSPHSTTNEKLFF. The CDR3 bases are TGTGCCAGCAGCCCCCACAGTACAACTAATGAAAAACTGTTTTTT.

CDR3 DNA sequence: TGTGCCAGCAGCTCAGGGACAGGGGGGTCCTACGAGCAGTACTTC. This sequence encodes CASSSGTGGSYEQYF. The rearrangement joins TRBV13 to TRBJ2-7; 11 bases align to TRBD1. The length of the CDR3 is 15 residues. Germline V gene sequence: CDR1 PRHDT, CDR2 FYEKMQ (reference sequence). J lost 1 base, V lost 4 bases, and 3 bases had no gene match.

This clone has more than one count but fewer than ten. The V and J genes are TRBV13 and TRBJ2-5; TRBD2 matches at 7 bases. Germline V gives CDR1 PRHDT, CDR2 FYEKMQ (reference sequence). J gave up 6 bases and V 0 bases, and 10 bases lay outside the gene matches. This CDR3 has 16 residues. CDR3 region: CASSLGRLASIQTQYF. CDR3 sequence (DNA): TGTGCCAGCAGCTTAGGACGACTAGCTAGTATTCAGACCCAGTACTTC.

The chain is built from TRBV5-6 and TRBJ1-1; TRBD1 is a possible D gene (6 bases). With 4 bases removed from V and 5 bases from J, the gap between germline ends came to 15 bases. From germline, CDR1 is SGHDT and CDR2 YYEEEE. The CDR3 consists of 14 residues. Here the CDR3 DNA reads TGTGCCAGCAGCCCGACAGGTAGGGAAACTGAAGCTTTCTTT. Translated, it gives CASSPTGRETEAFF.

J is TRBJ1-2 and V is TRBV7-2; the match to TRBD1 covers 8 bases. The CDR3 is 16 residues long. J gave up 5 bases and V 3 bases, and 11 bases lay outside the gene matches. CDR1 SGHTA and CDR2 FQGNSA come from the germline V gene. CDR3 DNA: TGTGCCAGCAGCTTTGACAGGGGCGCATTCTCTTATGGCTACACCTTC. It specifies CASSFDRGAFSYGYTF.

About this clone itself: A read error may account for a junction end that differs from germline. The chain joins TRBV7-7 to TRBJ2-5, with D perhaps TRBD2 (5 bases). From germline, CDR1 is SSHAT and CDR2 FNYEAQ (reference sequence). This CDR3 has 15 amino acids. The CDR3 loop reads CASSLEASGAETQYF. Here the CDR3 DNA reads TGTGCTAGCAGCTTAGAAGCGAGCGGCGCAGAGACCCAGTACTTC.

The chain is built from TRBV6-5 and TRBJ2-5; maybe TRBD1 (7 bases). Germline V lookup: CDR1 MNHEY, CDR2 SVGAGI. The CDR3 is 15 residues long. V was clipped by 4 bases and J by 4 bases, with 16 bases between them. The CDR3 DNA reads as TGTGCCAGCAGTTCCTCGGGACAGCGGGCAGAGACCCAGTACTTC. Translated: CASSSSGQRAETQYF.

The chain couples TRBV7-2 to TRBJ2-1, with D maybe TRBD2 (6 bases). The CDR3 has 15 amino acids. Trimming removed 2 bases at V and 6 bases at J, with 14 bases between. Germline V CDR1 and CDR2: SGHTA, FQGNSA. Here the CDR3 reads CASSLSGEARNEQFF. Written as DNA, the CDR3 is TGTGCCAGCAGCTTATCGGGGGAAGCCCGCAATGAGCAGTTCTTC.

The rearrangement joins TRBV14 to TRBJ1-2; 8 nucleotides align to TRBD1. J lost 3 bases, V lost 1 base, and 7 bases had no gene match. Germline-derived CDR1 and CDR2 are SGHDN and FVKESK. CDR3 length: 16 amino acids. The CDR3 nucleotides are TGTGCCAGCAGCCAAGGGACAGGGCGGAAAGACTATGGCTACACCTTC. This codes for CASSQGTGRKDYGYTF.

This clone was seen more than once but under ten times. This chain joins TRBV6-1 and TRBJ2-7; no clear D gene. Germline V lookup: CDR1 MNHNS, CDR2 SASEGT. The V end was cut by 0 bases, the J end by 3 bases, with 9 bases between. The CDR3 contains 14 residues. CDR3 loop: CASSEAHGDYEQYF. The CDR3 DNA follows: TGTGCCAGCAGTGAAGCGCACGGAGACTACGAGCAGTACTTC.

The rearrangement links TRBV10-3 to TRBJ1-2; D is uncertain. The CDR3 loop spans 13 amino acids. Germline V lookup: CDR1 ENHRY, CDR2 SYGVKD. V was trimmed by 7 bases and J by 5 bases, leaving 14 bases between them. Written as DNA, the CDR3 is TGTGCCATCACCCCTGAGACTGATTATGGCTACACCTTC. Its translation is CAITPETDYGYTF.

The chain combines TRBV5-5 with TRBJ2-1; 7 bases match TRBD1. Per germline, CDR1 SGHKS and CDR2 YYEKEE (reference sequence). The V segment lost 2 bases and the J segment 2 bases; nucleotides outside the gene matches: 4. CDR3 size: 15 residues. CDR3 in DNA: TGTGCCAGCAGCTTCCAGGGGGACCCCTACAATGAGCAGTTCTTC. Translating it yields CASSFQGDPYNEQFF.

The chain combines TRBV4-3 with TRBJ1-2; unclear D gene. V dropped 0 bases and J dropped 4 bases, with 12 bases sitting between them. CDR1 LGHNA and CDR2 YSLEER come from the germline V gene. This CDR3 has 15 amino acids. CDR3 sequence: CASSQEPVSFYGYTF. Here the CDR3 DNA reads TGCGCCAGCAGCCAAGAACCAGTTTCCTTCTATGGCTACACCTTC.

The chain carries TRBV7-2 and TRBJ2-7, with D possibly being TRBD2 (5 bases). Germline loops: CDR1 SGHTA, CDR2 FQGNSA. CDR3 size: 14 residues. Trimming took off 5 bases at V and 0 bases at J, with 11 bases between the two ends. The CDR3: CASSTVATSYEQYF. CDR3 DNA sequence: TGTGCCAGCAGCACGGTAGCGACCTCCTACGAGCAGTACTTC.

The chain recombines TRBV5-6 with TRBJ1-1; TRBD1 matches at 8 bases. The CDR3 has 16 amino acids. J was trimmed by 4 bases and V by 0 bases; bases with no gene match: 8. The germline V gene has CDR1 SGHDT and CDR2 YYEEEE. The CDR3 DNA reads TGTGCCAGCAGCTTGGTCTCAGGGGGCGCAGGCACTGAAGCTTTCTTT. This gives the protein CASSLVSGGAGTEAFF.

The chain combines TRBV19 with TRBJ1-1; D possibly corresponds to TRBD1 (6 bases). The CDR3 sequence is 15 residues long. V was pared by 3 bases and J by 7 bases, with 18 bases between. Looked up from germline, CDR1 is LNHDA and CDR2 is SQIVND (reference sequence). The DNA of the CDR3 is TGTGCCAGTAGTATTTTGATGCAGGGAGGGGGTGAAGCTTTCTTT. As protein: CASSILMQGGGEAFF.

DNA of the CDR3: TGTGCCAGCAGCTTCTATGGACAGGGCGACACTGAAGCTTTCTTT. It is translated as CASSFYGQGDTEAFF. V usage is TRBV7-2 and J usage is TRBJ1-1, with 8 bases identical to TRBD1. Germline values: CDR1 SGHTA, CDR2 FQGNSA. With 3 bases clipped from V and 3 bases from J, the junction kept 6 bases outside the gene matches. The CDR3 sequence is 15 residues long.

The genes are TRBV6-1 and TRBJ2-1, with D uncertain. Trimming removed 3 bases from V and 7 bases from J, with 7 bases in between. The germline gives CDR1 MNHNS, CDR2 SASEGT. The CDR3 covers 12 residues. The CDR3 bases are TGTGCCAGCAGTGATCCCATGAATGAGCAGTTCTTC. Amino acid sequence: CASSDPMNEQFF.

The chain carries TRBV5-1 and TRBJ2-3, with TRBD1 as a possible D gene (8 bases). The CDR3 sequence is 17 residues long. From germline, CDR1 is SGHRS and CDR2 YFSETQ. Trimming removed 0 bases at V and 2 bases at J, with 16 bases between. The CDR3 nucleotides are TGCGCCAGCAGCTTGGGCGTACAGGGGGGGGTCACAGATACGCAGTATTTT. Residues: CASSLGVQGGVTDTQYF.

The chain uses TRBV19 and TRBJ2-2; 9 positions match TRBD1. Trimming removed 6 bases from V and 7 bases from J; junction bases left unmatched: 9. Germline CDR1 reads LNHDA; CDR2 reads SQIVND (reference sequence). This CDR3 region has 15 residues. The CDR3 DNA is TGTGCCAGTAGCCCCCGGGACAGGGACATCGGGGAGCTGTTTTTT. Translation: CASSPRDRDIGELFF. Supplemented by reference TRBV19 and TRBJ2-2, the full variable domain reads DGGITQSPKYLFRKEGQNVTLSCEQNLNHDAMYWYRQDPGQGLRLIYYSQIVNDFQKGDIAEGYSVSREKKESFPLTVTSAQKNPTAFYLCASSPRDRDIGELFFGEGSRLTVL.

The CDR3: CASRPDRGAILNTEAFF. The DNA of the CDR3 is TGTGCCAGCAGACCGGACAGGGGCGCCATCCTGAACACTGAAGCTTTCTTT. The V gene is TRBV5-4, the J gene TRBJ1-1; 9 bases are shared with TRBD1. V shed 5 bases, J shed 0 bases, and the junction held 11 bases outside the gene matches. The CDR3 is 17 residues long. Germline CDR1 is SGHNT and CDR2 is YYREEE (reference sequence).